The present entry profiles one T cell receptor beta chain with its context. The library targeted TCRbeta and was prepared with unique molecular identifiers. TCRdb fed the PCR reads into MiXCR, producing one record per CDR3 protein. This sample carries 400,000 to 500,000 distinct CDR3 sequences, around 9.9% of them seen once, and the ten largest clones take about 5%. This entry is derived from a study of T-cell reconstitution after alpha-beta-depleted transplantation in children. J gave up 3 bases and V 6 bases, and 4 bases lay outside the gene matches. This CDR3 has 14 residues. The germline V gene has CDR1 SGHAT and CDR2 FQDESV (reference sequence).

The clonotype originates from a human donor who donated a stem cell graft to a child with acute myeloid leukemia. The chain links TRBV11-1 to TRBJ2-1; TRBD1 matches 8 bases. Sample: PBMCs from the stem cell graft donor, taken from the stem cell graft. The CDR3 nucleotides are TGTGCCAGCAGGACAGGGGTCGTCTACAATGAGCAGTTCTTC. Protein: CASRTGVVYNEQFF. Based on the CDR3 plus reference TRBV11-1 and TRBJ2-1, the full variable domain is EAEVAQSPRYKITEKSQAVAFWCDPISGHATLYWYRQILGQGPELLVQFQDESVVDDSQLPKDRFSAERLKGVDSTLKIQPAELGDSAMYLCASRTGVVYNEQFFGPGTRLTVL.